What follows are 15 T cell receptor beta chains derived from one specimen sequenced in a study. TCRdb re-analysed the 5' RACE reads in MiXCR, keeping a single row per CDR3 protein. The table shows about 53,000 distinct CDR3 sequences, with approximately 23% occurring only once. Sequencing was done on a sample of tumor-infiltrating naive CD4+ T cells sorted from the breast tumor. Subset reported: naive CD4+ T cells, CD4+CD45RA+CD25-. These receptors all come from a female donor with breast cancer.

The J gene is TRBJ2-2, the V gene TRBV7-2; D is possibly TRBD1 (6 bases). The CDR3 spans 14 residues. V was pared by 3 bases and J by 6 bases, with 11 bases between. Germline-derived CDR1 and CDR2 are SGHTA and FQGNSA. This chain's CDR3 is CASSFQGQSGELFF. Written as DNA, the CDR3 is TGTGCCAGCAGCTTCCAGGGGCAGTCCGGGGAGCTGTTTTTT.

There are a few counts of this clonotype. The rearrangement joins TRBV6-2 or TRBV6-3 to TRBJ1-1; D call uncertain. The CDR3 has 13 residues. The germline V gene encodes CDR1 MNHEY and CDR2 SVGEGT. Between the trimmed V and J ends, which lost 6 bases and 4 bases, there was a span of 12 bases. CDR3 sequence reads: CASRREIATEAFF. The DNA for the CDR3 is TGTGCCAGCAGAAGGGAAATTGCCACTGAAGCTTTCTTT.

The rearrangement links TRBV20-1 to TRBJ1-2; TRBD1 aligns across 9 bases. CDR3 length: 12 amino acids. The V segment lost 6 bases and the J segment 8 bases; nucleotides outside the gene matches: 7. From germline, CDR1 is DFQATT and CDR2 SNEGSKA (reference sequence). The CDR3 region is CSAPDRGKGYTF. In DNA form, the CDR3 reads TGCAGTGCCCCGGACAGGGGAAAGGGCTACACCTTC.

This clonotype came up many times. The chain couples TRBV9 to TRBJ1-2, with D unresolved. The germline CDR1 and CDR2 sequences are SGDLS and YYNGEE. V was cut by 3 bases and J by 4 bases, with 16 bases left in between. This CDR3 is built from 15 residues. The CDR3 spells CASSAGRLQGYGYTF. The CDR3, as DNA: TGTGCCAGCAGCGCCGGGCGACTCCAAGGCTATGGCTACACCTTC.

The rearrangement uses TRBV2 and TRBJ1-3; weak D call: TRBD1 (6 bases). Trimming pared 3 bases from V and 4 bases from J, leaving 16 bases between. From germline, CDR1 is SNHLY and CDR2 FYNNEI. The length of the CDR3 is 16 residues. CDR3 loop: CASSEWTALGGNTIYF. CDR3 coding DNA: TGTGCCAGCAGTGAGTGGACAGCTCTGGGAGGAAACACCATATATTTT.

J is TRBJ1-5 and V is TRBV15; D gene unclear. Germline CDR1 and CDR2: LNHNV and YYDKDF (reference sequence). There are 15 residues in the CDR3. V lost 0 bases to trimming and J lost 0 bases, with 6 bases between them. DNA for the CDR3: TGTGCCACCAGCAGAGAACAGTATAGCAATCAGCCCCAGCATTTT. It is translated as CATSREQYSNQPQHF.

This sequence joins TRBV18 and TRBJ1-2, with a weak D call TRBD1 (6 bases). V was pared by 5 bases and J by 6 bases, with 10 bases between. Germline loops: CDR1 KGHSH, CDR2 LQKENI. This CDR3 has 12 residues. The CDR3 loop reads CASSDYRDGYTF. The CDR3, as DNA: TGTGCCAGCTCAGATTACAGGGATGGCTACACCTTC. Combining the CDR3 with reference TRBV18 and TRBJ1-2 gives the whole variable domain NAGVMQNPRHLVRRRGQEARLRCSPMKGHSHVYWYRQLPEEGLKFMVYLQKENIIDESGMPKERFSAEFPKEGPSILRIQQVVRGDSAAYFCASSDYRDGYTFGSGTRLTVV.

The genes are TRBV5-6 and TRBJ2-5; D ambiguous. The V and J ends lost 3 bases and 0 bases respectively, with 12 bases between them. This CDR3 comprises 15 residues. CDR1 is SGHDT and CDR2 is YYEEEE in the germline V gene. DNA for the CDR3: TGTGCCAGCAGCTACTCAACCTTGTACCAAGAGACCCAGTACTTC. It translates to CASSYSTLYQETQYF.

This clonotype has a count of ten or more. The chain recombines TRBV6-5 with TRBJ2-7; maybe TRBD1 (8 bases). The V and J ends lost 10 bases and 3 bases respectively, with 19 bases between them. Germline V gene data show CDR1 as MNHEY and CDR2 as SVGAGI. This CDR3 contains 14 residues. This CDR3 reads CATWAGDRYYEQYF. In nucleotides, the CDR3 is TGTGCCACTTGGGCGGGGGACAGGTACTACGAGCAGTACTTC.

There are a few counts of this clonotype. The rearrangement uses TRBV5-1 and TRBJ1-3; D is uncertain. V gave up 1 base and J gave up 0 bases, with 11 bases separating them. The germline V gene encodes CDR1 SGHRS and CDR2 YFSETQ. The CDR3 has 16 amino acids. In DNA, the CDR3 is TGCGCCAGCAGCTTGACATCCAGTCTCTCTGGAAACACCATATATTTT. This codes for CASSLTSSLSGNTIYF.

In this sample, this clonotype turned up many times. J is TRBJ2-3 and V is TRBV24-1; 8 nucleotides match TRBD2. In germline, CDR1 is KGHDR, CDR2 SFDVKD. Germline trimming cut 9 bases from V and 5 bases from J; bases unmatched to any gene: 9. This CDR3 region has 14 residues. CDR3 protein: CATRTGGAGDTQYF. The CDR3 nucleotides are TGTGCCACCCGCACCGGGGGGGCTGGAGATACGCAGTATTTT.

This clonotype was found a few times. The chain uses TRBV7-3 and TRBJ2-2, with 10 positions matching TRBD1. The CDR3 covers 15 residues. The V gene end was trimmed by 4 bases and the J gene end by 7 bases; junction bases not matched to a gene: 6. The germline V gene has CDR1 SGHTA and CDR2 FQGTGA. The CDR3 nucleotides are TGTGCCAGCAGCTCGGGGACAGGGGTTTACGGGGAGCTGTTTTTT. Its translation is CASSSGTGVYGELFF.

A few counts support this clonotype. The chain couples TRBV6-2 or TRBV6-3 to TRBJ2-5; tentatively, D is TRBD1 (6 bases). Between the trimmed V and J ends, which lost 6 bases and 0 bases, there was a span of 8 bases. Germline assignment: CDR1 MNHEY and CDR2 SVGEGT. This CDR3 is built from 13 residues. The CDR3 protein is CASSDRYQETQYF. CDR3 in DNA: TGTGCCAGCAGCGACAGGTACCAAGAGACCCAGTACTTC.

Here the CDR3 reads CASSLVLGSNTGELFF. The CDR3, as DNA: TGTGCCAGCAGCTTAGTACTAGGTTCGAACACCGGGGAGCTGTTTTTT. V gene TRBV7-6 combines with J gene TRBJ2-2, with D perhaps TRBD2 (5 bases). This CDR3 spans 16 amino acids. Trimming pared 1 base from V and 0 bases from J, leaving 9 bases between. Germline-derived CDR1 and CDR2 are SGHVS and FNYEAQ. Together with reference TRBV7-6 and TRBJ2-2, the CDR3 gives the full variable domain: GAGVSQSPRYKVTKRGQDVALRCDPISGHVSLYWYRQALGQGPEFLTYFNYEAQQDKSGLPNDRFSAERPEGSISTLTIQRTEQRDSAMYRCASSLVLGSNTGELFFGEGSRLTVL.

Notes on this clonotype: Likely a read error: the CDR3 ends without its conserved phenylalanine or tryptophan. CDR3 amino acids: CASSLGGGGMGYEQYL. The DNA of the CDR3 is TGTGCCAGCAGTTTAGGAGGTGGAGGGATGGGCTACGAGCAGTACCTC. The genes are TRBV28 and TRBJ2-7; D is possibly TRBD2 (6 bases). The CDR3 extends over 16 amino acids. V lost 2 bases, J lost 3 bases, and 17 bases lay in between. The germline gives CDR1 MDHEN, CDR2 SYDVKM.